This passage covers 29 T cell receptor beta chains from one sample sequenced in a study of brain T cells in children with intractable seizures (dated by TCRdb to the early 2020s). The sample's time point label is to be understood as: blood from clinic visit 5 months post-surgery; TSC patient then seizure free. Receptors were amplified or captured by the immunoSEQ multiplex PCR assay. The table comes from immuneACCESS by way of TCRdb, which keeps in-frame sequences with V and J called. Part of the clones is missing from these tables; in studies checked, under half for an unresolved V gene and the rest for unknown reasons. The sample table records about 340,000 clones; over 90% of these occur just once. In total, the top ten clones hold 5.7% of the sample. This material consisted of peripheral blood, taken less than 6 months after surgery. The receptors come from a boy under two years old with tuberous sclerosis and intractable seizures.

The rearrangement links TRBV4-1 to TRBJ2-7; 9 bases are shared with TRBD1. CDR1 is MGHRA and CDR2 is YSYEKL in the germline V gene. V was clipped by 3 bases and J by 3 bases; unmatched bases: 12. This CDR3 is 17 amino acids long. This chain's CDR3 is CASSHGGPGQGYYEQYF. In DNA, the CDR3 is TGCGCCAGCAGCCATGGGGGACCGGGACAGGGCTACTACGAGCAGTACTTC.

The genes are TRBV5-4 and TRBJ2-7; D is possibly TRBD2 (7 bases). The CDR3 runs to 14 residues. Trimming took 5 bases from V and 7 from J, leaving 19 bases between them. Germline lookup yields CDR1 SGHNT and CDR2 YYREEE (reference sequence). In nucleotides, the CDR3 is TGTGCCAGCAGGCCGACTAGGGAGGGGGGGGAGCAGTACTTC. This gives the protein CASRPTREGGEQYF.

The DNA of the CDR3 is TGTGCCTGGAGTGTCCGGGGGCAAGAGACCCAGTACTTC. This encodes CAWSVRGQETQYF. The chain has TRBV30 and TRBJ2-5; D is possibly TRBD2 (6 bases). This CDR3 is 13 amino acids long. V lost 0 bases and J lost 2, with 7 bases in between. Germline CDR1 GTSNPN, CDR2 SVGIG (reference sequence).

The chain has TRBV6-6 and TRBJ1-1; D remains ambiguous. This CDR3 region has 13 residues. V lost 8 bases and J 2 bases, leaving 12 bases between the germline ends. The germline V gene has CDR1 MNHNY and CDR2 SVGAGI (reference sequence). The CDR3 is CASGDFANTEAFF. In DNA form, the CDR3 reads TGTGCCAGCGGAGACTTTGCTAACACTGAAGCTTTCTTT.

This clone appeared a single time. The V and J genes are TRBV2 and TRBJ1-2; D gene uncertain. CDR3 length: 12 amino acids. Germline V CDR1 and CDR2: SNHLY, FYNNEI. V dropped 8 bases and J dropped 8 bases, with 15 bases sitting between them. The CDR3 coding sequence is TGTGCCAGCGGGCCGGGAATAGGAGGCTACACCTTC. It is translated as CASGPGIGGYTF.

This CDR3 is CAWNRGRAFAEAFF. CDR3 coding DNA: TGTGCCTGGAACCGGGGCAGGGCTTTCGCTGAAGCTTTCTTT. The V gene is TRBV30, the J gene TRBJ1-1; tentatively, D is TRBD1 (5 bases). Germline V gene lookup returns CDR1 GTSNPN and CDR2 SVGIG (reference sequence). Trimming took off 4 bases at V and 6 bases at J, with 18 bases between the two ends. The CDR3 is 14 residues long.

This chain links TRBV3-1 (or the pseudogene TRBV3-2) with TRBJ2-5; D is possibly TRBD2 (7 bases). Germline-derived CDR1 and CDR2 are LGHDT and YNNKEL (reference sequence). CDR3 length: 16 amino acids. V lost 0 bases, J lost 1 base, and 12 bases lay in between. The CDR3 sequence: CASSQELRGLQETQYF. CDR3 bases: TGTGCCAGCAGCCAAGAATTGCGGGGGCTCCAAGAGACCCAGTACTTC.

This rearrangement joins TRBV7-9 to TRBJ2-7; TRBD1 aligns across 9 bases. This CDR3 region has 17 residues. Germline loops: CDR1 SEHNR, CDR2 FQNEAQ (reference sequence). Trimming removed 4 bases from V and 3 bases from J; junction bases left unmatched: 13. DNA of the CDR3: TGTGCCAGCAGCTCAATATCCCTCCGGGACAGGGTCTACGAGCAGTACTTC. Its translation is CASSSISLRDRVYEQYF. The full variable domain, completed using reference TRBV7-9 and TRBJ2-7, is DTGVSQNPRHKITKRGQNVTFRCDPISEHNRLYWYRQTLGQGPEFLTYFQNEAQLEKSRLLSDRFSAERPKGSFSTLEIQRTEQGDSAMYLCASSSISLRDRVYEQYFGPGTRLTVT.

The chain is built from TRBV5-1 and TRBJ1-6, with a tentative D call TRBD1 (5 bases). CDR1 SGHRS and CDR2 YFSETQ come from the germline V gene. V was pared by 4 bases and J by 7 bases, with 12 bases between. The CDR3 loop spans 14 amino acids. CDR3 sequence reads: CASSPGTENSPLHF. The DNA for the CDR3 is TGCGCCAGCAGCCCCGGGACTGAAAATTCACCCCTCCACTTT.

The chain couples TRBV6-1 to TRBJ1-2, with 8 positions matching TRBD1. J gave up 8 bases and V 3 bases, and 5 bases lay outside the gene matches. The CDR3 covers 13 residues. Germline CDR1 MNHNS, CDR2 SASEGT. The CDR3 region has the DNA TGTGCCAGCAGTGAGGACAGGGATGGAGGCTACACCTTC. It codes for CASSEDRDGGYTF.

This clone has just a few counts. The CDR3 reads CASSPQVGNTIYF. Here the CDR3 DNA reads TGTGCCAGCAGCCCACAGGTTGGAAACACCATATATTTT. The chain couples TRBV5-4 to TRBJ1-3; TRBD1 is a possible D gene (5 bases). The germline V and J ends were trimmed by 4 bases and 3 bases, with 8 bases remaining between them. The CDR3 spans 13 residues. Germline V lookup: CDR1 SGHNT, CDR2 YYREEE (reference sequence).

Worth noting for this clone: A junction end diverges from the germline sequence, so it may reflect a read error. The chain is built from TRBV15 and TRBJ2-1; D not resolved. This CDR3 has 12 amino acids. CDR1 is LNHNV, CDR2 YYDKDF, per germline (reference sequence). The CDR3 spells CATSGDLPEQFF. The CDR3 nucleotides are TGTGCCACCAGCGGAGACCTCCCTGAGCAGTTCTTC.

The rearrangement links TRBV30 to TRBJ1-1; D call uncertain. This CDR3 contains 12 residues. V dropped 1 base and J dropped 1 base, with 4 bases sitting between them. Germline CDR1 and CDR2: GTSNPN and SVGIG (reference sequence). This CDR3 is CAWSAQNTEAFF. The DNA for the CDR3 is TGTGCCTGGAGTGCCCAGAACACTGAAGCTTTCTTT.

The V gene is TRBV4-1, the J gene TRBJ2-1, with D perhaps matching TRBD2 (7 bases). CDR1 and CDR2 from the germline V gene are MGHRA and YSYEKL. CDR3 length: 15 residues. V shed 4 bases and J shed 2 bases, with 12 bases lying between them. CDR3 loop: CASSPDGGPYNEQFF. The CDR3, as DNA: TGCGCCAGCAGCCCCGACGGGGGGCCCTACAATGAGCAGTTCTTC.

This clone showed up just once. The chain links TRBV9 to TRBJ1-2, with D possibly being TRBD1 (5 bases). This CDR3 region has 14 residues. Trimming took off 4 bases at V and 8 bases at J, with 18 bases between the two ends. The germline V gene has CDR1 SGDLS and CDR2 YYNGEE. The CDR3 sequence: CASSNGGRRGGYTF. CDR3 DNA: TGTGCCAGCAGCAACGGGGGTCGCCGCGGAGGCTACACCTTC.

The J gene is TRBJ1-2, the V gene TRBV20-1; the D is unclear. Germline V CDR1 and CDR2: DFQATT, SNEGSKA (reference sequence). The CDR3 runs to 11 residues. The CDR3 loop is CSDVKVYGYTF. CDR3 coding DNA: TGCAGCGACGTTAAAGTCTATGGCTACACCTTC.

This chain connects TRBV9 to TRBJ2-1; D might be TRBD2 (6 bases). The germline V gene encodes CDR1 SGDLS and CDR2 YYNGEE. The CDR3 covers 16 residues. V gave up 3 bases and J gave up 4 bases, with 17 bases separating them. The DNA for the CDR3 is TGTGCCAGCAGCGAGAGGGGAGGAGACAGTTACAATGAGCAGTTCTTC. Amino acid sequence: CASSERGGDSYNEQFF.

The CDR3 reads CASKTGGADEQYF. The CDR3 nucleotides are TGTGCCAGCAAGACAGGGGGGGCTGACGAGCAGTACTTC. This chain links TRBV27 with TRBJ2-7, with 9 bases aligning to TRBD1. The CDR3 loop spans 13 amino acids. Per germline, CDR1 MNHEY and CDR2 SMNVEV (reference sequence). Trimming took 7 bases from V and 5 from J; bases not matched to a gene: 6.

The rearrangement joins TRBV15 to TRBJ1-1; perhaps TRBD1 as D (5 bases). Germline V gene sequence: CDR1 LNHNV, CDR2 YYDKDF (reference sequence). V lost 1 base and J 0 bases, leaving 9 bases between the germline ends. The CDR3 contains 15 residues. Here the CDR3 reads CATSRGQGLNTEAFF. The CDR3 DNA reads TGTGCCACCAGCAGAGGTCAGGGATTGAACACTGAAGCTTTCTTT.

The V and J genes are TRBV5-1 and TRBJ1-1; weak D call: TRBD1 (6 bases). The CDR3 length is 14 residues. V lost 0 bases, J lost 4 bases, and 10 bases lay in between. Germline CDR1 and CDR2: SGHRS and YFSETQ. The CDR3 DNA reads TGCGCCAGCAGCTTGGAGGGGGAGAGCACTGAAGCTTTCTTT. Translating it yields CASSLEGESTEAFF.

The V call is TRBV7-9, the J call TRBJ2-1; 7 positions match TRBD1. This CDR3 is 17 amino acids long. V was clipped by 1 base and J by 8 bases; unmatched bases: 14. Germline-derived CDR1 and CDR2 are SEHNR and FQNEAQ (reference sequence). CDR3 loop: CASSLVDRDKRMDEQFF. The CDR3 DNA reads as TGTGCCAGCAGCTTAGTAGACAGGGACAAACGTATGGATGAGCAGTTCTTC.

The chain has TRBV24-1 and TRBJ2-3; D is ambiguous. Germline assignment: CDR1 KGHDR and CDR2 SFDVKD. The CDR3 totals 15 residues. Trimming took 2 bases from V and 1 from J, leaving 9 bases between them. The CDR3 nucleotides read TGTGCCACCAGTGATTCCTCGCTGGGCACAGATACGCAGTATTTT. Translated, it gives CATSDSSLGTDTQYF.

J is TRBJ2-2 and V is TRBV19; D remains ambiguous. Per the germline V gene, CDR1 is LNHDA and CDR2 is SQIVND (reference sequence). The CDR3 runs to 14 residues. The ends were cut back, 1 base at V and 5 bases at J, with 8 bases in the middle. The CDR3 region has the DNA TGTGCCAGTAGTATAGGGGGTCCAACCGGGGAGCTGTTTTTT. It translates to CASSIGGPTGELFF.

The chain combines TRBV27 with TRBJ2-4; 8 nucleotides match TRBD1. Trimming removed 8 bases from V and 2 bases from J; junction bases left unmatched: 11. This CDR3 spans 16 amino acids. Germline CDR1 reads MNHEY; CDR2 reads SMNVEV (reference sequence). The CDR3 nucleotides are TGTGCCAGCTCGGGGGCGGGACAGGCGACCAAAAACATTCAGTACTTC. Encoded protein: CASSGAGQATKNIQYF.

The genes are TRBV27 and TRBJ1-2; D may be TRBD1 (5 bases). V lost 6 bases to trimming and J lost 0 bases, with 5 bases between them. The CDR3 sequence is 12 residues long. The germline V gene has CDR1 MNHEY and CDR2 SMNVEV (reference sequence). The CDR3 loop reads CASRGANYGYTF. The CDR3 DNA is TGTGCCAGCAGGGGGGCTAACTATGGCTACACCTTC.

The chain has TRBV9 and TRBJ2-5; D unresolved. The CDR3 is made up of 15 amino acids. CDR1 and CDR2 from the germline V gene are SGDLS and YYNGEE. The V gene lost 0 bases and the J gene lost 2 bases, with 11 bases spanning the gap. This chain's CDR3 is CASSVEGLRQETQYF. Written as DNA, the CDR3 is TGTGCCAGCAGCGTAGAAGGGTTAAGGCAAGAGACCCAGTACTTC.

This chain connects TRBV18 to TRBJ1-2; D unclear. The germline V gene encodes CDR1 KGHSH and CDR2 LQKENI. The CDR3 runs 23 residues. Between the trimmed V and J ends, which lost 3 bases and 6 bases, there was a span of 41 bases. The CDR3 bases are TGTGCCAGCTCACCGAGAGAGGAGAGATCCGTGGGAATTGAATGGGTGCGGCGGGATGGCTACACCTTC. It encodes CASSPREERSVGIEWVRRDGYTF.

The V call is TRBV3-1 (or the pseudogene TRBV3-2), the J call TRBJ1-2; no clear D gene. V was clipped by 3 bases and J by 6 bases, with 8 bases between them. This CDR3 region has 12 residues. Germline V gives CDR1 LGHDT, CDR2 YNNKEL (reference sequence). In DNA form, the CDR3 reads TGTGCCAGCAGCCAGGGTGAGAATGGCTACACCTTC. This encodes CASSQGENGYTF.

The CDR3 is CASSLILQGGGYTF. For the CDR3, the DNA is TGTGCCAGCAGCTTAATTTTGCAGGGGGGTGGCTACACCTTC. This sequence joins TRBV7-2 and TRBJ1-2, with 7 bases lining up with TRBD1. The CDR3 has 14 residues. V was clipped by 2 bases and J by 7 bases; unmatched bases: 7. Germline V gene sequence: CDR1 SGHTA, CDR2 FQGNSA.